This note documents a single T cell receptor (beta chain) sequence. It was within 2 weeks before study entry that exposed participants met a COVID-19 case. The data were produced by immunoSEQ multiplex PCR, yet TCRdb's version contains in-frame clones alone and is incomplete. Among about 430,000 clones listed, roughly 90% were seen once. These data originate in a study of blood T cell repertoires in COVID-19. About the study: Sites across the United States, Italy and Spain contributed samples from acute and convalescent COVID-19. Sample material is recorded as cDNA or gDNA derived from T cells, B-cell-depleted T cells, or PBMCs.

The CDR3 length is 18 residues. V shed 0 bases and J shed 3 bases, with 22 bases lying between them. From germline, CDR1 is SGHDT and CDR2 YYEEEE. Sequenced input: PBMCs or T cells enriched from blood (not recorded which). V and J are TRBV5-6 and TRBJ2-7; possibly TRBD2 for D (6 bases). The sequence was obtained from a woman between 18 and 30 years old who had been exposed to COVID-19. CDR3 sequence reads: CASSLAYPAGSNFYEQYF. CDR3 bases: TGTGCCAGCAGCTTGGCTTATCCCGCGGGATCCAACTTCTACGAGCAGTACTTC.